These 29 T cell receptor beta chains originate from one sample sequenced in a study of CD8+ T cells in alopecia areata (dated by TCRdb to 2017 to 2018). Reading the label with the study, this specimen's treatment or condition is: oral pan-JAK inhibitor, 5-10 mg twice daily. The library was produced with the immunoSEQ multiplex PCR assay. RNA was extracted from all samples and reverse transcribed into cDNA, which served as template for TCR sequencing. The source is immuneACCESS, and TCRdb retained only in-frame sequences with V and J called. Part of the clones is not carried over; for the studies checked, unresolved V genes explain less than half of this, and the remainder is unexplained. Recorded for this sample are around 97,000 clones; approximately 90% of them occurred a single time. The ten most abundant clones make up 11% of the sample. The sample in question was CD8+ T cells sorted from blood, obtained at week 34, from a patient treated with tofacitinib. The receptors derive from a human donor with alopecia areata.

This chain uses TRBV7-9 with TRBJ1-6, with a possible D match to TRBD1 (5 bases). Trimming removed 8 bases at V and 5 bases at J, with 10 bases between. Germline V gene lookup returns CDR1 SEHNR and CDR2 FQNEAQ (reference sequence). This CDR3 has 13 amino acids. CDR3 bases: TGTGCCAGCGGCCAGGGTAATAATTCACCCCTCCACTTT. It encodes CASGQGNNSPLHF. Based on the CDR3 plus reference TRBV7-9 and TRBJ1-6, the full variable domain is DTGVSQNPRHKITKRGQNVTFRCDPISEHNRLYWYRQTLGQGPEFLTYFQNEAQLEKSRLLSDRFSAERPKGSFSTLEIQRTEQGDSAMYLCASGQGNNSPLHFGNGTRLTVT.

The V gene is TRBV2, the J gene TRBJ2-5, with 11 bases lining up with TRBD2. Germline V gives CDR1 SNHLY, CDR2 FYNNEI. After removal of 6 bases from V and 4 bases from J, the junction contained 4 bases not matched to a gene. This CDR3 is 14 amino acids long. The CDR3 DNA follows: TGTGCCAGCAGCTCTGGACTAGCGGGAGAGACCCAGTACTTC. It yields the protein CASSSGLAGETQYF.

This chain uses TRBV6-1 with TRBJ2-7; D is uncertain. The germline V and J ends were trimmed by 1 base and 5 bases, with 6 bases remaining between them. Germline CDR1 and CDR2: MNHNS and SASEGT. This CDR3 spans 12 amino acids. The CDR3 DNA is TGTGCCAGCAGTGAAGGGGTTCACGAGCAGTACTTC. Protein product: CASSEGVHEQYF.

J is TRBJ2-2 and V is TRBV30, with D unresolved. This CDR3 has 13 amino acids. With 5 bases removed from V and 3 bases from J, the gap between germline ends came to 10 bases. CDR1 and CDR2 (germline): GTSNPN, SVGIG (reference sequence). The CDR3 is CAWGRKYTGELFF. The CDR3 bases are TGTGCCTGGGGACGGAAATACACCGGGGAGCTGTTTTTT.

A remark on this clone: The same CDR3 is also encoded by other DNA sequences in this sample. V gene TRBV19 combines with J gene TRBJ1-1; D is ambiguous. Looked up from germline, CDR1 is LNHDA and CDR2 is SQIVND (reference sequence). The CDR3 runs to 12 residues. V lost 6 bases to trimming and J lost 4 bases, with 9 bases between them. The CDR3 loop is CASRTGGTEAFF. The CDR3 DNA is TGTGCCAGTAGGACCGGTGGCACTGAAGCTTTCTTT.

This chain links TRBV13 with TRBJ2-1, with 14 bases that match TRBD2. The germline V gene has CDR1 PRHDT and CDR2 FYEKMQ (reference sequence). V was clipped by 3 bases and J by 10 bases; unmatched bases: 8. This CDR3 region has 16 residues. The CDR3 is CASSLGLAGAFGEQFF. Here the CDR3 DNA reads TGTGCCAGCAGCTTGGGACTAGCGGGAGCGTTCGGGGAGCAGTTCTTC.

The genes are TRBV7-9 and TRBJ1-1; maybe TRBD1 (6 bases). The CDR3 loop spans 15 amino acids. V shed 3 bases and J shed 0 bases, with 11 bases lying between them. Germline loops: CDR1 SEHNR, CDR2 FQNEAQ (reference sequence). The CDR3 sequence is CASSLGAALNTEAFF. CDR3 DNA: TGTGCCAGCAGCTTGGGGGCCGCCTTGAACACTGAAGCTTTCTTT.

The chain is built from TRBV11-2 and TRBJ2-7, with D maybe TRBD1 (6 bases). CDR1 SGHAT and CDR2 FQNNGV come from the germline V gene. The CDR3 sequence is 13 residues long. V shed 3 bases and J shed 6 bases, with 12 bases lying between them. CDR3 nucleotides: TGTGCCAGCAGCTTCCGGACAGTCGGCGAGCAGTACTTC. It specifies CASSFRTVGEQYF.

The V gene is TRBV27, the J gene TRBJ1-1, with D possibly being TRBD1 (5 bases). Per the germline V gene, CDR1 is MNHEY and CDR2 is SMNVEV (reference sequence). The CDR3 contains 13 residues. The V and J ends lost 4 bases and 7 bases respectively, with 13 bases between them. CDR3 residues: CASSSNPDNEAFF. In nucleotides, the CDR3 is TGTGCCAGCAGTTCCAATCCGGACAATGAAGCTTTCTTT.

V gene TRBV5-7 combines with J gene TRBJ2-7, with 8 bases lining up with TRBD1. TRBV5-7 counts as an open reading frame of uncertain function. With V trimmed by 5 bases and J by 2 bases, 15 bases remained unmatched. The CDR3 consists of 17 residues. The CDR3 loop is CASRYGTGEWIPYEQYF. The CDR3 region has the DNA TGTGCCAGCAGGTACGGGACAGGAGAATGGATCCCCTACGAGCAGTACTTC.

This clone was seen only once. The rearrangement links TRBV7-8 to TRBJ2-7; tentative D call: TRBD1 (6 bases). Trimming removed 5 bases at V and 3 bases at J, with 17 bases between. The germline V gene has CDR1 SGHVS and CDR2 FQNEAQ. The CDR3 has 15 amino acids. DNA of the CDR3: TGTGCCAGCAGCCTCTCCCCCACAGGGAGCTACGAGCAGTACTTC. Its protein product is CASSLSPTGSYEQYF. Full variable domain (rest looked up from reference TRBV7-8 and TRBJ2-7): GAGVSQSPRYKVAKRGQDVALRCDPISGHVSLFWYQQALGQGPEFLTYFQNEAQLDKSGLPSDRFFAERPEGSVSTLKIQRTQQEDSAVYLCASSLSPTGSYEQYFGPGTRLTVT.

This clone showed up just once. This chain uses TRBV6-5 with TRBJ2-1, with D possibly matching TRBD2 (5 bases). The CDR3 extends over 14 amino acids. CDR1 is MNHEY, CDR2 SVGAGI, per germline. Trimming removed 6 bases at V and 4 bases at J, with 13 bases between. In DNA, the CDR3 is TGTGCCAGCAGCCTCGGGGTAGGGTACAATGAGCAGTTCTTC. This sequence encodes CASSLGVGYNEQFF.

In the case of this clone: At one end, the junction sequence differs from germline, possibly due to a read error. V usage is TRBV7-7 and J usage is TRBJ2-1, with 11 bases fitting TRBD1. The CDR3 is made up of 16 amino acids. Germline V CDR1 and CDR2: SSHAT, FNYEAQ (reference sequence). This CDR3 is CASSHQPGQGDNEQFF. CDR3 DNA: TGTGCTAGCAGCCACCAACCGGGACAGGGGGACAATGAGCAGTTCTTC.

J is TRBJ2-1 and V is TRBV4-1; D gene unclear. V was pared by 0 bases and J by 0 bases, with 12 bases between. This CDR3 has 17 amino acids. The germline V gene encodes CDR1 MGHRA and CDR2 YSYEKL. The CDR3 nucleotides are TGCGCCAGCAGCCAAGATCTGTCGGCGAGCTCCTACAATGAGCAGTTCTTC. Encoded protein: CASSQDLSASSYNEQFF.

This chain links TRBV29-1 with TRBJ2-3, with D hard to call. CDR1 is SQVTM, CDR2 ANQGSEA, per germline. V dropped 7 bases and J dropped 2 bases, with 22 bases sitting between them. CDR3 length equals 16 residues. The CDR3 region is CSALGGRAPPTDTQYF. Here the CDR3 DNA reads TGCAGCGCCCTCGGTGGACGGGCACCCCCCACAGATACGCAGTATTTT.

This clone was detected only once. The chain couples TRBV5-4 to TRBJ1-1, with 7 bases that match TRBD1. Germline assignment: CDR1 SGHNT and CDR2 YYREEE (reference sequence). Trimming at V came to 0 bases and at J to 10 bases, leaving 3 bases not matched to a gene. There are 12 residues in the CDR3. The chain's CDR3 is CASSLGQGAAFF. Written as DNA, the CDR3 is TGTGCCAGCAGCTTGGGACAGGGTGCAGCTTTCTTT.

The chain has TRBV29-1 and TRBJ2-1, with 10 bases identical to TRBD1. Germline V gene lookup returns CDR1 SQVTM and CDR2 ANQGSEA. V dropped 7 bases and J dropped 6; count of bases not matched to a gene: 3. The CDR3 has 12 amino acids. CDR3 nucleotide sequence: TGCAGCGCCGGACAGGGGGGCAATGAGCAGTTCTTC. Amino acids: CSAGQGGNEQFF.

The chain combines TRBV6-1 with TRBJ2-1; 7 nucleotides align to TRBD1. CDR1 MNHNS and CDR2 SASEGT come from the germline V gene. This CDR3 has 13 amino acids. V gave up 3 bases and J gave up 7 bases; unmatched junction bases: 3. The CDR3 coding sequence is TGTGCCAGCAGTGAGACAGGGTTTAATGAGCAGTTCTTC. As protein: CASSETGFNEQFF.

The genes are TRBV7-6 and TRBJ2-7, with D tentatively TRBD1 (5 bases). This CDR3 spans 15 amino acids. The V and J ends lost 5 bases and 3 bases respectively, with 17 bases between them. Germline-derived CDR1 and CDR2 are SGHVS and FNYEAQ. CDR3 amino acids: CASSLKGNGFYEQYF. In nucleotides, the CDR3 is TGTGCCAGCAGCCTCAAGGGGAACGGGTTCTACGAGCAGTACTTC. Complete variable domain (other parts from reference TRBV7-6 and TRBJ2-7): GAGVSQSPRYKVTKRGQDVALRCDPISGHVSLYWYRQALGQGPEFLTYFNYEAQQDKSGLPNDRFSAERPEGSISTLTIQRTEQRDSAMYRCASSLKGNGFYEQYFGPGTRLTVT.

This chain connects TRBV7-2 to TRBJ2-4; 7 nucleotides agree with TRBD1. The V gene end was trimmed by 5 bases and the J gene end by 6 bases; junction bases not matched to a gene: 4. The germline CDR1 and CDR2 sequences are SGHTA and FQGNSA. The CDR3 is 13 residues long. DNA of the CDR3: TGTGCCAGCAGCATAAACAGGGGAAACATTCAGTACTTC. This encodes CASSINRGNIQYF.

V is TRBV7-6 and J is TRBJ2-2; no reliable D call. CDR3 size: 14 residues. Per the germline V gene, CDR1 is SGHVS and CDR2 is FNYEAQ. V dropped 0 bases and J dropped 6 bases, with 8 bases sitting between them. The DNA for the CDR3 is TGTGCCAGCAGCTTAGCGGGGTTGGCCGGGGAGCTGTTTTTT. This codes for CASSLAGLAGELFF.

The chain uses TRBV5-4 and TRBJ2-5, with D unresolved. Germline V lookup: CDR1 SGHNT, CDR2 YYREEE (reference sequence). V lost 0 bases, J lost 3 bases, and 12 bases lay in between. The CDR3 covers 15 residues. DNA of the CDR3: TGTGCCAGCAGCTTGGGCGGCACTCCAAAAGAGACCCAGTACTTC. Amino acid sequence: CASSLGGTPKETQYF.

The chain couples TRBV6-1 to TRBJ1-1; D is unresolved. V gave up 4 bases and J gave up 7 bases, with 4 bases separating them. The CDR3 consists of 10 residues. The germline V gene encodes CDR1 MNHNS and CDR2 SASEGT. The CDR3: CASSVHEAFF. The CDR3, as DNA: TGTGCCAGCAGTGTCCATGAAGCTTTCTTT.

This rearrangement joins TRBV27 to TRBJ2-1; 7 nucleotides align to TRBD1. CDR1 and CDR2 (germline): MNHEY, SMNVEV (reference sequence). The CDR3 runs 14 residues. V was pared by 6 bases and J by 2 bases, with 4 bases of the junction left unmatched. The CDR3 loop reads CASSPGGTYNEQFF. The CDR3 bases are TGTGCCAGCAGCCCAGGGGGAACCTACAATGAGCAGTTCTTC.

The V call is TRBV21-1, the J call TRBJ2-1; TRBD2 is taken as the D call from the table, unchecked against the DNA. TRBV21-1 is noted as a pseudogene. The CDR3 loop spans 14 amino acids. The chain's CDR3 is CASSLQRGNNEQFF. The CDR3 region has the DNA TGTGCCAGCAGCCTCCAGCGGGGGAACAATGAGCAGTTCTTC.

A word on this clone: This CDR3 is also generated by other DNA sequences in the sample. The CDR3 protein is CASSPGTGSYEQYF. The CDR3 region has the DNA TGCGCCAGCAGCCCCGGGACAGGATCTTACGAGCAGTACTTC. The chain links TRBV5-1 to TRBJ2-7; 8 positions agree with TRBD1. The trim removed 4 bases at V and 4 bases at J, leaving 7 bases unmatched. CDR1 SGHRS and CDR2 YFSETQ come from the germline V gene. The CDR3 runs 14 residues. Drawing the rest from reference TRBV5-1 and TRBJ2-7, the complete variable domain is KAGVTQTPRYLIKTRGQQVTLSCSPISGHRSVSWYQQTPGQGLQFLFEYFSETQRNKGNFPGRFSGRQFSNSRSEMNVSTLELGDSALYLCASSPGTGSYEQYFGPGTRLTVT.

A note on this clone: A much larger clone differs by one base, so this may be a read error. CDR3 in DNA: TGTGCCAGCAGTGAAGTTAGCGGGGGGGCAGATACGCAGTATTTT. Protein sequence: CASSEVSGGADTQYF. The chain links TRBV6-4 to TRBJ2-3, with 11 bases aligning to TRBD2. The CDR3 runs to 15 residues. After removal of 3 bases from V and 4 bases from J, the junction contained 3 bases not matched to a gene. The germline V gene encodes CDR1 MRHNA and CDR2 SNTAGT.

This clone is a singleton in its sample. The chain employs TRBV7-6 and TRBJ2-1; the match to TRBD1 covers 10 bases. The J segment lost 9 bases and the V segment lost 3 bases, leaving 5 bases of the junction unmatched. Germline CDR1 SGHVS, CDR2 FNYEAQ. This CDR3 contains 14 residues. The CDR3 loop is CASSLGGTGAEQFF. CDR3 DNA sequence: TGTGCCAGCAGCTTGGGTGGGACAGGGGCTGAGCAGTTCTTC.

This sequence joins TRBV28 and TRBJ2-1, with a tentative D call TRBD1 (6 bases). This CDR3 region has 13 residues. V dropped 1 base and J dropped 9 bases, with 10 bases sitting between them. CDR1 and CDR2 (germline): MDHEN, SYDVKM. CDR3 sequence reads: CASSLYSRGEQFF. CDR3 DNA sequence: TGTGCCAGCAGTTTATATTCCAGGGGTGAGCAGTTCTTC.